This T cell receptor beta chain derives from a study of cytomegalovirus exposure and HLA in healthy donors. A word on this clone: Its antigen is still unknown.

This table comes from immunoSEQ multiplex PCR, and its TCRdb copy is limited to in-frame clones, with some not included. This table has over 200,000 clones, 85% to 90% appearing once. The CDR3 has 14 amino acids. Looked up from germline, CDR1 is SGHRS and CDR2 is YFSETQ. The ends were cut back, 3 bases at V and 4 bases at J, with 13 bases in the middle. Study findings and constraints: Many donors shared some public TCRs, even though most TCR sequences were rare. The classifier reportedly diagnosed cytomegalovirus status with high specificity and sensitivity.

This sequence originates from a young woman in good health and CMV-seronegative. The sequenced sample was PBMCs. The V and J genes are TRBV5-1 and TRBJ1-1, with D unresolved. CDR3 residues: CASSSRGGSTEAFF. The CDR3 DNA reads TGCGCCAGCAGCTCACGGGGAGGGAGCACTGAAGCTTTCTTT. The variable domain in full, with the rest retrieved from reference TRBV5-1 and TRBJ1-1, is KAGVTQTPRYLIKTRGQQVTLSCSPISGHRSVSWYQQTPGQGLQFLFEYFSETQRNKGNFPGRFSGRQFSNSRSEMNVSTLELGDSALYLCASSSRGGSTEAFFGQGTRLTVV.